The table lists the clone carrying this T cell receptor beta chain with a few counts. Per the germline V gene, CDR1 is GTSNPN and CDR2 is SVGIG (reference sequence). V was clipped by 2 bases and J by 0 bases, with 11 bases between them. CDR3 length equals 15 residues. These data belong to a study of T cells in Graves' hyperthyroidism and ophthalmopathy. Based on clinical symptoms, serum thyroxine and TRAb, thyroid ultrasound and orbital computed tomography, diagnoses were reached. The TCR beta CDR3 regions underwent amplification using RNA transcripts as the source. During a first-round RT-PCR of the TCR CDR3, the HTBI primer set was used. TCRdb recomputed calls from the multiplex PCR reads with MiXCR, one row per CDR3 protein. The sample contains 660,000 or so distinct CDR3 sequences, roughly 20% of which appear only once.

The chain is built from TRBV30 and TRBJ1-3; a possible D gene is TRBD1 (5 bases). Material: blood. The origin of this receptor is a man under 40 with Graves' ophthalmopathy. For the CDR3, the DNA is TGTGCCTGGAGTACCCCAGGGAACTCTGGAAACACCATATATTTT. As protein: CAWSTPGNSGNTIYF.